This T cell receptor beta chain was recorded in a study of PD-1 blockade in classical Hodgkin lymphoma. Study conclusions and caveats: What drove the repertoire differences, possibly disease activity or prior therapy, has not been defined.

Indicated time point: cycle 4 day 1 (C4D1), after less than 7 weeks of nivolumab. In every patient, relapse followed autologous stem cell transplantation, while exposure to brentuximab vedotin differed. Using immunoSEQ multiplex PCR, the repertoire was profiled, and TCRdb retains in-frame clones only, with some absent. This sample carries 85,000 to 90,000 clones, 90% of them seen once, and the ten largest clones take approximately 2.9%. Regarding this clone: Its antigen is as yet unknown.

V lost 4 bases to trimming and J lost 7 bases; unmatched junction nucleotides: 6. Germline loops: CDR1 SGHRS, CDR2 YFSETQ. There are 15 residues in the CDR3. The rearrangement links TRBV5-1 to TRBJ2-1; the match to TRBD2 covers 12 bases. Sequencing used peripheral blood mononuclear cells (PBMCs), obtained before the fourth cycle of nivolumab. This clonotype was obtained from a human donor with classical Hodgkin lymphoma. CDR3 region: CASSLRTSGANEQFF. DNA for the CDR3: TGCGCCAGCAGCCTTCGGACTAGCGGGGCGAATGAGCAGTTCTTC.